This T cell receptor (beta chain) was sequenced in a study of Ad26.COV2.S vaccination and SARS-CoV-2 variants. Study background: Ad26.COV2.S shots went into the muscle once or twice, 56 days apart. General study points: For non-spike TCRs, breadth in vaccine recipients resembled that in placebo recipients.

Note on this clone: Its specificity is unknown.

The assay was immunoSEQ multiplex PCR, and TCRdb's table has in-frame clones only and misses some. The repertoire has approximately 480,000 clones, 87% of them found once; the top ten carry around 13%. The sample's treatment: around 19 received Ad26.COV2.S at low or high dose, single or two shots; roughly five received placebo; per-sample allocation not given. Specimens were obtained on day 63 following the first vaccine or placebo injection. CDR1 and CDR2 (germline): MGHDK, SYGVNS. The CDR3 totals 15 residues. J lost 5 bases, V lost 7 bases, and 10 bases had no gene match. The chain links TRBV25-1 to TRBJ2-2; 7 bases match TRBD1. Sequenced here: peripheral blood, sampled in a trial of Ad26.COV2.S vaccine versus placebo. This TCR derives from a person between 18 and 65 years old who received the Ad26.COV2.S COVID-19 vaccine or a placebo. This CDR3 is CASTGIGGFTGELFF. In DNA, the CDR3 is TGTGCCAGCACCGGAATAGGGGGCTTTACCGGGGAGCTGTTTTTT.